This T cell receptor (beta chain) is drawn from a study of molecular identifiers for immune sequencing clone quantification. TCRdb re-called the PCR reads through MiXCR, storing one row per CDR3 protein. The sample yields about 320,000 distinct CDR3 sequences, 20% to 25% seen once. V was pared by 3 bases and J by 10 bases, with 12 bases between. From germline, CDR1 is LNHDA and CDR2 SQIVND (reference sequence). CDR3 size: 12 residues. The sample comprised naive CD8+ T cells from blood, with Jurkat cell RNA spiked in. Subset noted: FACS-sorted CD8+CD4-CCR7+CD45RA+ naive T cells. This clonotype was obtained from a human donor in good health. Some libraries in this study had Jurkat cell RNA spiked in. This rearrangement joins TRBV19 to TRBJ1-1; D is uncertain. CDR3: CASSMGYDGAFF. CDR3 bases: TGTGCCAGTAGTATGGGCTACGACGGAGCTTTCTTT. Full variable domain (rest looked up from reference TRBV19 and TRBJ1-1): DGGITQSPKYLFRKEGQNVTLSCEQNLNHDAMYWYRQDPGQGLRLIYYSQIVNDFQKGDIAEGYSVSREKKESFPLTVTSAQKNPTAFYLCASSMGYDGAFFGQGTRLTVV.